Listed here is a single T cell receptor (beta chain). The data derive from a study of cytomegalovirus exposure and HLA in healthy donors. The CDR3 has 13 residues. V gave up 1 base and J gave up 3 bases, with 9 bases separating them. In germline, CDR1 is SQVTM, CDR2 ANQGSEA. The PCR employed 60 Vbeta primers together with 13 Jbeta primers. Data came from immunoSEQ multiplex PCR; TCRdb stores just in-frame clones and leaves some out. The table has around 140,000 clones, under 85% seen once; the top ten hold more than 4%. The genes are TRBV29-1 and TRBJ2-5, with a tentative D call TRBD2 (5 bases). This clonotype was obtained from a male donor in good health and CMV-seropositive. Sequencing was performed on PBMCs. As DNA, the CDR3 is TGCAGCGTTGAAGTGGTGAGGGAAGAGACCCAGTACTTC. Its translation is CSVEVVREETQYF.